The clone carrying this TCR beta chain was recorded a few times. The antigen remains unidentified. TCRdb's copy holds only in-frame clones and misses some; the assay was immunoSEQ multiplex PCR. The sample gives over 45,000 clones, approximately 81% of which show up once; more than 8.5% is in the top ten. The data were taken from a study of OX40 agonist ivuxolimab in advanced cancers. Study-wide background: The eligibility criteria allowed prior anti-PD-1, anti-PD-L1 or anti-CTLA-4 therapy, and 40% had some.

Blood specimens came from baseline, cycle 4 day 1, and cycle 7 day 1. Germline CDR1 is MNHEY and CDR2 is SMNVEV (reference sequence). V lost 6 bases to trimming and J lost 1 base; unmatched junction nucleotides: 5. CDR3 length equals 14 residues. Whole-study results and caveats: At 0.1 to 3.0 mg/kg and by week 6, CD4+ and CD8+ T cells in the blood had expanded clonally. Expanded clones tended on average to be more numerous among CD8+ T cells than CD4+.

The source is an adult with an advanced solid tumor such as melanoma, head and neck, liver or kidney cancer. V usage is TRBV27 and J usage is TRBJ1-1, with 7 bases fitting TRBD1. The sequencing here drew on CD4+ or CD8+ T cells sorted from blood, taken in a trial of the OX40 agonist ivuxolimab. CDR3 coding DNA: TGTGCCAGCAGGCGACAGGGTTCGAACACTGAAGCTTTCTTT. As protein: CASRRQGSNTEAFF.